These 26 T cell receptor beta chains came from one sample sequenced in a study of cytomegalovirus exposure and HLA in healthy donors (dated by TCRdb to 2015 to 2018). Libraries were made using the immunoSEQ multiplex PCR assay. The multiplex PCR relied on a mix of 60 forward primers for TCR Vbeta segments and 13 reverse primers for TCR Jbeta segments. TCRdb carries this immuneACCESS record with in-frame sequences only. Its versions omit some clonotypes, under half of them owing to an unresolved V gene in the studies checked, with the rest unexplained. This sample lists around 67,000 clones; about 80% were detected once. Together, the top ten hold 7.8% of the sample. The sample consisted of PBMCs. Source of these receptors: a man between 18 and 35 years old in good health and CMV-seropositive.

In this sample, this clone turned up a few times. The chain links TRBV30 to TRBJ1-4; D gene uncertain. Trimming left V 3 bases short and J 8 bases short, with 7 bases between. Germline values: CDR1 GTSNPN, CDR2 SVGIG (reference sequence). The CDR3 runs 11 residues. The CDR3 sequence: CAWSIREKLFF. Here the CDR3 DNA reads TGTGCCTGGAGCATCAGGGAAAAACTGTTTTTT.

The gene calls are TRBV10-3 and TRBJ2-7, with TRBD2 as a possible D gene (5 bases). Germline lookup yields CDR1 ENHRY and CDR2 SYGVKD. The CDR3 runs 15 residues. The V end lost 0 bases, the J end lost 6 bases, and 15 bases lay between the germline ends. CDR3 bases: TGTGCCATCAGTGAGTCGACTGGACTTATTAGCGAGCAGTACTTC. This sequence encodes CAISESTGLISEQYF.

This sequence joins TRBV29-1 and TRBJ2-1; D might be TRBD2 (6 bases). Germline V gene data show CDR1 as SQVTM and CDR2 as ANQGSEA. This CDR3 has 12 residues. Deletions cut 4 bases from V and 10 bases from J, with 14 bases between. DNA of the CDR3: TGCAGCGTTGCGCTTCAGGGAGGAGAGCAGTTCTTC. Amino acids: CSVALQGGEQFF.

In its sample, this clone was seen a few times. This sequence joins TRBV6-5 and TRBJ1-1, with a tentative D call TRBD1 (6 bases). Germline lookup yields CDR1 MNHEY and CDR2 SVGAGI. V lost 6 bases, J lost 8 bases, and 13 bases lay in between. The CDR3 has 12 residues. CDR3 loop: CASRKDSREAFF. As DNA, the CDR3 is TGTGCCAGCAGGAAGGACAGCCGAGAAGCTTTCTTT.

V and J are TRBV6-5 and TRBJ2-1; 12 nucleotides align to TRBD2. This CDR3 is 16 amino acids long. Trimming removed 4 bases from V and 5 bases from J; junction bases left unmatched: 6. Per the germline V gene, CDR1 is MNHEY and CDR2 is SVGAGI. In nucleotides, the CDR3 is TGTGCCAGCAGTTTGGGGCTAGCGGGAGGGGACAATGAGCAGTTCTTC. Translating it yields CASSLGLAGGDNEQFF.

This chain uses TRBV6-5 with TRBJ2-7; no firm D call. The CDR3 is 13 residues long. The V and J ends lost 5 bases and 4 bases respectively, with 12 bases between them. Germline-derived CDR1 and CDR2 are MNHEY and SVGAGI. DNA of the CDR3: TGTGCCAGCAGTCGCTTTGGAGCTTACGAGCAGTACTTC. It codes for CASSRFGAYEQYF.

There are a few counts of this clone. V is TRBV6-5 and J is TRBJ1-2; D unclear. CDR3 length: 13 amino acids. From germline, CDR1 is MNHEY and CDR2 SVGAGI. V was shortened by 0 bases and J by 6 bases, with 8 bases between the two germline ends. The CDR3 DNA reads TGTGCCAGCAGTTACTCGAGAGATAATGGCTACACCTTC. Translation: CASSYSRDNGYTF.

The genes are TRBV30 and TRBJ2-1; 9 nucleotides line up with TRBD1. V trimming: 4 bases; J trimming: 7 bases; junction bases outside the gene matches: 11. There are 15 residues in the CDR3. CDR1 and CDR2 from the germline V gene are GTSNPN and SVGIG (reference sequence). As DNA, the CDR3 is TGTGCCTGGACCCCGGACAGGGGAATCAAAAATGAGCAGTTCTTC. Translated: CAWTPDRGIKNEQFF.

The rearrangement uses TRBV11-2 and TRBJ2-7, with a weak D call TRBD2 (6 bases). Per the germline V gene, CDR1 is SGHAT and CDR2 is FQNNGV. Trimming took off 5 bases at V and 2 bases at J, with 22 bases between the two ends. The CDR3 covers 17 residues. The CDR3 sequence: CASSPPLFGSGTYEQYF. Written as DNA, the CDR3 is TGTGCCAGCAGCCCCCCCCTGTTCGGTAGCGGCACCTACGAGCAGTACTTC.

The chain joins TRBV28 to TRBJ1-1, with 9 bases matching TRBD1. Germline-derived CDR1 and CDR2 are MDHEN and SYDVKM. This CDR3 has 17 residues. Trimming removed 5 bases from V and 5 bases from J; junction bases left unmatched: 15. The CDR3: CASSPNTGGAIRTEAFF. The CDR3 nucleotides read TGTGCCAGCAGTCCGAATACAGGGGGCGCGATCCGGACTGAAGCTTTCTTT. Based on the CDR3 plus reference TRBV28 and TRBJ1-1, the full variable domain is DVKVTQSSRYLVKRTGEKVFLECVQDMDHENMFWYRQDPGLGLRLIYFSYDVKMKEKGDIPEGYSVSREKKERFSLILESASTNQTSMYLCASSPNTGGAIRTEAFFGQGTRLTVV.

With regard to this clone: One junction end does not reproduce the germline sequence, and a read error may be involved. The rearrangement joins TRBV28 to TRBJ2-7, with D uncertain. There are 10 residues in the CDR3. CDR1 MDHEN and CDR2 SYDVKM come from the germline V gene. The CDR3 spells CASSSTHIFF. In DNA, the CDR3 is TGTGCCAGCAGTTCCACCCACATCTTCTTC. Full variable domain (remainder filled in from reference TRBV28 and TRBJ2-7): DVKVTQSSRYLVKRTGEKVFLECVQDMDHENMFWYRQDPGLGLRLIYFSYDVKMKEKGDIPEGYSVSREKKERFSLILESASTNQTSMYLCASSSTHIFFGPGTRLTVT.

J is TRBJ1-2 and V is TRBV7-2, with D tentatively TRBD1 (5 bases). This CDR3 is 13 amino acids long. CDR1 and CDR2 (germline): SGHTA, FQGNSA. V was cut by 4 bases and J by 4 bases, with 10 bases left in between. CDR3 amino acids: CASSSRGGYGYTF. CDR3 in DNA: TGTGCCAGCAGCTCAAGGGGAGGCTATGGCTACACCTTC.

The chain has TRBV10-3 and TRBJ2-3, with TRBD1 matching over 10 bases. The CDR3 is 13 residues long. J lost 4 bases, V lost 10 bases, and 5 bases had no gene match. In germline, CDR1 is ENHRY, CDR2 SYGVKD. The CDR3 nucleotides read TGTGCCACCAGACAGGGGGCCTCAGATACGCAGTATTTT. Protein sequence: CATRQGASDTQYF.

The rearrangement joins TRBV6-1 to TRBJ1-5; D unresolved. The CDR3 has 15 residues. V was cut by 1 base and J by 7 bases, with 14 bases left in between. CDR1 is MNHNS, CDR2 SASEGT, per germline. The CDR3 bases are TGTGCCAGCAGTGAAGGGCGACAAATCAAGCAGCCCCAGCATTTT. Translation gives CASSEGRQIKQPQHF.

On this clone: Different DNA sequences within this sample yield the same CDR3. This sequence joins TRBV6-5 and TRBJ1-2; perhaps TRBD1 as D (6 bases). CDR3 length: 14 amino acids. V gave up 2 bases and J gave up 4 bases, with 11 bases separating them. CDR1 is MNHEY, CDR2 SVGAGI, per germline. The CDR3 loop is CASSYGGGPYGYTF. Written as DNA, the CDR3 is TGTGCCAGCAGTTACGGGGGGGGGCCCTATGGCTACACCTTC.

V and J are TRBV30 and TRBJ1-5; D call uncertain. The CDR3 loop spans 14 amino acids. Germline V CDR1 and CDR2: GTSNPN, SVGIG (reference sequence). V was trimmed by 2 bases and J by 1 base, leaving 9 bases between them. CDR3 bases: TGTGCCTGGAGTTGGAGGTCGAGCAATCAGCCCCAGCATTTT. This translates into CAWSWRSSNQPQHF. Using reference TRBV30 and TRBJ1-5 for the parts outside the CDR3, the full variable domain is SQTIHQWPATLVQPVGSPLSLECTVEGTSNPNLYWYRQAAGRGLQLLFYSVGIGQISSEVPQNLSASRPQDRQFILSSKKLLLSDSGFYLCAWSWRSSNQPQHFGDGTRLSIL.

V and J are TRBV5-1 and TRBJ2-3; D possibly corresponds to TRBD2 (5 bases). Germline V lookup: CDR1 SGHRS, CDR2 YFSETQ. The V end lost 4 bases, the J end lost 6 bases, and 9 bases lay between the germline ends. The CDR3 spans 12 residues. The CDR3 loop reads CASSKEADTQYF. CDR3 nucleotide sequence: TGCGCCAGCAGCAAGGAGGCCGATACGCAGTATTTT.

The V gene is TRBV28, the J gene TRBJ1-6; possible D gene TRBD1, 5 bases. Trimming cost V 2 bases and J 7 bases, with 15 bases left between them. The germline gives CDR1 MDHEN, CDR2 SYDVKM. The CDR3 totals 16 residues. The CDR3 DNA reads TGTGCCAGCAGTTTAGTCAGCGCAGGGCTAAATTCACCCCTCCACTTT. Its translation is CASSLVSAGLNSPLHF.

The chain has TRBV11-2 and TRBJ1-2; TRBD1 agrees at 10 bases. Germline-derived CDR1 and CDR2 are SGHAT and FQNNGV. The CDR3 has 17 amino acids. Trimming took 5 bases from V and 3 from J; bases not matched to a gene: 12. The CDR3 sequence: CASSLRQGAIEDYGYTF. CDR3 DNA: TGTGCCAGCAGCCTCCGACAGGGGGCTATCGAGGACTATGGCTACACCTTC.

The chain links TRBV4-1 to TRBJ1-2; 9 positions agree with TRBD1. This CDR3 has 14 amino acids. Trimming cost V 2 bases and J 6 bases; bases outside gene matches: 4. Germline lookup yields CDR1 MGHRA and CDR2 YSYEKL. In DNA form, the CDR3 reads TGCGCCAGCAGCCAACGGACAGGGGACGATGGCTACACCTTC. It codes for CASSQRTGDDGYTF.

The J gene is TRBJ1-1, the V gene TRBV5-1; D not certain. CDR3 size: 14 residues. Deletions cut 0 bases from V and 1 base from J, with 7 bases between. The germline gives CDR1 SGHRS, CDR2 YFSETQ. CDR3 sequence (DNA): TGCGCCAGCAGCTTGGGGCACGCGAACACTGAAGCTTTCTTT. Translating it yields CASSLGHANTEAFF.

The rearrangement uses TRBV5-4 and TRBJ2-3; D is perhaps TRBD1 (6 bases). From germline, CDR1 is SGHNT and CDR2 YYREEE (reference sequence). Trimming stripped 3 bases from V and 0 bases from J, with 11 bases between. The CDR3 contains 15 residues. The CDR3 DNA reads as TGTGCCAGCAGCTGGCCGGGACATAGCACAGATACGCAGTATTTT. It codes for CASSWPGHSTDTQYF.

V usage is TRBV4-1 and J usage is TRBJ2-1, with D possibly TRBD2 on 5 matching bases. The CDR3 is made up of 17 amino acids. V was cut by 0 bases and J by 0 bases, with 12 bases left in between. The germline V gene encodes CDR1 MGHRA and CDR2 YSYEKL. In DNA form, the CDR3 reads TGCGCCAGCAGCCAAGACGGCGGGCCAAGCTCCTACAATGAGCAGTTCTTC. It translates to CASSQDGGPSSYNEQFF.

This rearrangement joins TRBV30 to TRBJ1-2; no clear D. Trimming cost V 5 bases and J 4 bases, with 14 bases left between them. The germline CDR1 and CDR2 sequences are GTSNPN and SVGIG (reference sequence). This CDR3 contains 13 residues. The chain's CDR3 is CAWSRGVTYGYTF. CDR3 in DNA: TGTGCCTGGTCCCGCGGTGTTACCTATGGCTACACCTTC.

V and J are TRBV29-1 and TRBJ1-2; weak D call: TRBD1 (5 bases). CDR1 SQVTM and CDR2 ANQGSEA come from the germline V gene. Trimming removed 7 bases from V and 6 bases from J, with 12 bases in between. This CDR3 has 11 residues. The CDR3 sequence: CSGKTANGYTF. The CDR3 bases are TGCAGCGGCAAGACAGCGAATGGCTACACCTTC.

V is TRBV5-6 and J is TRBJ2-7; a possible D gene is TRBD2 (5 bases). Germline lookup yields CDR1 SGHDT and CDR2 YYEEEE. The CDR3 contains 16 residues. Trimming stripped 3 bases from V and 7 bases from J, with 23 bases between. The CDR3 sequence is CASSWHNSATGKEQYF. The CDR3 coding sequence is TGTGCCAGCAGCTGGCACAACTCCGCCACCGGGAAGGAGCAGTACTTC.